The clone carrying this TCR beta chain was observed a few times. The CDR3 has 15 residues. Per germline, CDR1 MDHEN and CDR2 SYDVKM. Trimming shortened V by 4 bases and J by 7 bases, and 20 bases separated the two germline ends. The data originate from a study of quantifying T cell responses using KT2 cells. Across the whole study: RNA was reverse transcribed with TCR alpha and beta constant-region primers.

A single-stranded UMI oligo with SP2 sequence was ligated to cDNA 3' ends. The first PCR ran roughly 4 cycles with an equimolar RC1.1 and RC1.2 beta primer mix. TCRdb ran MiXCR on the UMI-ligation and nested PCR reads and lists one entry per CDR3 protein. Here the sample spans some 41,000 distinct CDR3 sequences, over 15% being singletons. This chain uses TRBV28 with TRBJ2-7; D is unresolved. The TCR originated in a human donor. Sequenced material: PBMCs spiked with cells of the T cell clone KT2. The CDR3 DNA follows: TGTGCCAGCAGTTCCCCCGGCGTGAGGCAAGGAGAGCAGTACTTC. Amino acid sequence: CASSSPGVRQGEQYF.